This TCR beta chain appears in the sequencing data of a study of CD8+CD57+ T cells in acquired aplastic anemia. Study details: Quantities of DNA derived from sorted CD4+ and CD8+ cells averaged approximately 3.5 ug.

Profiling that covered TCR beta VDJ and CDR3 relied on genomic DNA as its template. Using its own MiXCR run on the reads, TCRdb lists one record per CDR3 protein. The table records approximately 150,000 distinct CDR3 sequences, about 45% of them present only once. Study-level findings and limits: Overlap between patients and controls comprised 25 to 30 CD8+ CDR3 sequences. Between patients and controls, CD8+ Simpson's diversity did not vary significantly.

J was trimmed by 1 base and V by 4 bases; bases with no gene match: 3. The germline gives CDR1 LNHDA, CDR2 SQIVND (reference sequence). The CDR3 is 16 amino acids. Only patients with CD8+CD57+ cell expansion on flow cytometry were chosen for sequencing. Every patient had severe acquired aplastic anemia. This clonotype was counted at least ten times. Its antigen is as yet unknown. This rearrangement joins TRBV19 to TRBJ2-3, with 12 bases fitting TRBD1. The sequence derives from a human donor with aplastic anemia. Sequences were obtained from sorted CD4+, CD8+, or CD8+CD57+ T cells (not recorded which) from PBMCs. Here the CDR3 DNA reads TGTGCCAGTAGTACGGGACAGGGGGCAGGCACAGATACGCAGTATTTT. It translates to CASSTGQGAGTDTQYF.